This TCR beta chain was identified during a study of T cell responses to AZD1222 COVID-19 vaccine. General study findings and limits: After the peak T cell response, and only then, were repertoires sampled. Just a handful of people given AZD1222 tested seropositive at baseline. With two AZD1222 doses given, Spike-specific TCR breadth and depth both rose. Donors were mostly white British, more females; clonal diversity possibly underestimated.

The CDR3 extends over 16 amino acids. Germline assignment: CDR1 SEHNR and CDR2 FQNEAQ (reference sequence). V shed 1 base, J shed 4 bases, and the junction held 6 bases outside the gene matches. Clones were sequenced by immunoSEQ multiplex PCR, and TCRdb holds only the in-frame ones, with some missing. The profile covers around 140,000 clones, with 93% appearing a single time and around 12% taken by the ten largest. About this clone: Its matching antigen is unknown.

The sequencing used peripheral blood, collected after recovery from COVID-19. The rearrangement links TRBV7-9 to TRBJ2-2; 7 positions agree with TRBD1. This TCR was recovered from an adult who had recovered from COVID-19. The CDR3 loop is CASSLVGAGGTGELFF. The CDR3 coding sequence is TGTGCCAGCAGCTTAGTGGGAGCAGGGGGCACCGGGGAGCTGTTTTTT.